This T cell receptor beta chain was documented in a study of EBV T-cell therapy then PD-1 blockade in nasopharyngeal carcinoma. Sample treatment: AdE1-LMPpoly-expanded autologous EBV-specific T-cell therapy followed by anti-PD-1 nivolumab. Method: immunoSEQ multiplex PCR; TCRdb's copy keeps in-frame clones and lacks some. The table shows about 20,000 clones, with about 79% occurring only once. For this clone: Its matching antigen is unknown.

Germline V gene sequence: CDR1 KGHSH, CDR2 LQKENI. V was clipped by 3 bases and J by 2 bases, with 19 bases between them. The CDR3 runs to 17 residues. Here the sequenced sample was CD8+ T cells from blood, taken at day -245 from a patient whose treatment included autologous EBV-specific T cells and nivolumab. The chain combines TRBV18 with TRBJ1-1; D not resolved. This sequence originates from a man between 40 and 49 years old with nasopharyngeal carcinoma. The DNA for the CDR3 is TGTGCCAGCTCACCGTCCGATCGAGGGATTTTTAACACTGAAGCTTTCTTT. It specifies CASSPSDRGIFNTEAFF.